This T cell receptor (beta chain) is from a study of response to subunit inactivated influenza vaccine. Study findings and constraints: Researchers suggested that each seasonal influenza vaccination recruits few new T cells.

At least ten counts were recorded for this clonotype. Its cognate antigen is unknown. TCRdb called the RT-PCR reads again in MiXCR, with one record for every CDR3 protein. The sample lists almost 250,000 distinct CDR3 sequences, 10% to 15% occurring once. Germline loops: CDR1 SGHRS, CDR2 YFSETQ. V was clipped by 4 bases and J by 2 bases; unmatched bases: 4. This CDR3 has 14 amino acids. The sequence came from a man aged 45-65 years who received an inactivated influenza vaccine. The material sequenced was non-naive T cells sorted from PBMCs, taken approximately 15 days before vaccination. V and J are TRBV5-1 and TRBJ2-5; 8 nucleotides line up with TRBD1. The CDR3 nucleotides are TGCGCCAGCAGCGGTAGACAGGGGCAAGAGACCCAGTACTTC. The encoded protein is CASSGRQGQETQYF.